The present T cell receptor (beta chain) was sequenced within a study of cytomegalovirus exposure and HLA in healthy donors. Study-level background: There were 100 million to 130 million unique TCR beta sequences, drawn from approximately 190 million T cells, in an earlier analysis.

Researchers ran the PCR with 60 Vbeta and 13 Jbeta primers. Sequenced by immunoSEQ multiplex PCR; TCRdb stores in-frame clones only, minus some. The profile shows 100,000 to 150,000 clones, approximately 17% of them singletons. Concerning this clone itself: The antigen remains unidentified.

Findings and limits, study-wide: Sequencing depth across donors, presence/absence analyses assumed, was roughly uniform. Several of the most significant clusters appeared, in a later analysis, to be linked to common viral pathogens. V- and J-gene trimming in TCR beta was tied to a missense DCLRE1C variant by an analysis performed later.

CDR3 size: 17 residues. The junction had 10 bases not matched to a gene; V was cut back by 0 bases and J by 5 bases. CDR1 is SGHRS, CDR2 YFSETQ, per germline. V usage is TRBV5-1 and J usage is TRBJ2-1; 8 bases map to TRBD2. The specimen sequenced was PBMCs. This TCR derives from a female donor in good health and CMV-seropositive. CDR3 sequence reads: CASSLASRSGTHNEQFF. Written as DNA, the CDR3 is TGCGCCAGCAGCTTGGCCAGTCGTAGCGGGACACACAATGAGCAGTTCTTC.